This T cell receptor (beta chain) was sequenced during a study of blood T cell repertoires in COVID-19. Looking at the study overall: T cells, B-cell-depleted T cells, or PBMCs supplied cDNA or gDNA.

This clone was seen a handful of times. The germline gives CDR1 SGHTA, CDR2 FQGTGA. This CDR3 has 14 amino acids. V trimming: 5 bases; J trimming: 6 bases; junction bases outside the gene matches: 10. Here immunoSEQ multiplex PCR was the method, and the copy in TCRdb shows in-frame clones only, minus some. The sample has approximately 290,000 clones; 89% are singletons. The chain has TRBV7-3 and TRBJ2-7, with TRBD1 matching over 7 bases. The sequenced material came from peripheral blood. The receptor's source is a woman aged 60-70 years with acute or convalescent COVID-19. The CDR3 loop reads CASSPDRTSREQYF. The CDR3 DNA follows: TGTGCCAGCAGCCCGGACAGGACCTCCCGCGAGCAGTACTTC.